The clone carrying this T cell receptor (beta chain) came up a few times. Its specificity is not known. This entry belongs to a study of vaccination effects on CD4 cells after COVID-19. Study context: Post-vaccine samples followed the second dose by a median of 72 days.

The germline V gene has CDR1 LGHDT and CDR2 YNNKEL (reference sequence). The CDR3 sequence is 13 residues long. Trimming took off 2 bases at V and 11 bases at J, with 10 bases between the two ends. Viral peptide pool expansion of antigen-specific CD4+ T cells preceded sequencing in the ViraFEST assay. Scientists isolated CD4+ T cells after a roughly 10-day culture period ended. All participants had two doses of either the BNT162b2 or mRNA-1273 vaccine. Study observations and caveats: The study, lacking early post-infection timepoints, had few convalescent patients.

Profiled with immunoSEQ multiplex PCR; TCRdb holds only in-frame clones, not every one. The sample carries 30,000 or so clones, around four fifths recorded once. The chain links TRBV3-1 (or the pseudogene TRBV3-2) to TRBJ1-6; D gene ambiguous. The sample here was CD4+ T cells from PBMCs cultured with HCoV-NL63 spike peptides, taken after COVID-19 vaccination. This receptor was taken from a human donor who received a COVID-19 vaccine. CDR3 nucleotides: TGTGCCAGCAGCCAAACCCCCGGGGCACCCCTCCACTTT. It translates to CASSQTPGAPLHF.